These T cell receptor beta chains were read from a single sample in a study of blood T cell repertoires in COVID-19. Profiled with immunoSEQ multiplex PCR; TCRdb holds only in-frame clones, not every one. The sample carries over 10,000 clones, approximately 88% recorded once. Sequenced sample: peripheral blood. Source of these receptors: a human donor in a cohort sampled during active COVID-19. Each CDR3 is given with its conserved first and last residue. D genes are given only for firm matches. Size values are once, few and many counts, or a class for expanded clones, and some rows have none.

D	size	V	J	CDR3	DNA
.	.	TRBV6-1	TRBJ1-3	CASSEATGSAGNTIYF	TGTGCCAGCAGTGAGGCTACAGGAAGCGCTGGAAACACCATATATTTT
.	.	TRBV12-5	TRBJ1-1	CASGLVRDTEAFF	TGTGCTAGTGGTTTGGTTCGAGACACTGAAGCTTTCTTT
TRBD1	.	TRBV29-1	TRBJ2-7	CSVETGGQGYEQYF	TGCAGCGTTGAAACTGGCGGACAGGGCTACGAGCAGTACTTC
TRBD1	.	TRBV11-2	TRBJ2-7	CASNGQGVSYEQYF	TGTGCCAGCAACGGACAGGGGGTCTCCTACGAGCAGTACTTC
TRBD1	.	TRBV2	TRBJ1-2	CARSTGGDGYTF	TGTGCCAGGTCTACAGGGGGAGATGGCTACACCTTC
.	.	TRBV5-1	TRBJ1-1	CASTQTPGGNTEAFF	TGCGCCAGCACCCAGACTCCCGGTGGGAACACTGAAGCTTTCTTT
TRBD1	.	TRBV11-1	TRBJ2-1	CASSLEGQHHNEQFF	TGTGCCAGCAGCTTAGAGGGACAGCATCACAATGAGCAGTTCTTC
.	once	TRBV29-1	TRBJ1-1	CSVRLTGNTEAFF	TGCAGCGTTCGACTCACAGGGAACACTGAAGCTTTCTTT
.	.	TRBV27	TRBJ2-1	CASSLGAGEQFF	TGTGCCAGCAGTTTGGGGGCGGGTGAGCAGTTCTTC
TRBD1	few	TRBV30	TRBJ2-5	CAWAPGQGVGETQYF	TGTGCCTGGGCGCCGGGACAGGGGGTGGGAGAGACCCAGTACTTC
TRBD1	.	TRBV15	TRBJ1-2	CATSGERQGDYGYTF	TGTGCCACCAGCGGAGAAAGACAGGGCGACTATGGCTACACCTTC
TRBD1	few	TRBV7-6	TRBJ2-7	CASSRGRARTGGAEQYF	TGTGCCAGCAGCCGGGGGCGAGCTAGGACAGGGGGCGCCGAGCAGTACTTC
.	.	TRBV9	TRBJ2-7	CASSVALFRRLRAYEQYF	TGTGCCAGCAGCGTAGCGTTATTTCGGCGGCTTCGGGCCTACGAGCAGTACTTC
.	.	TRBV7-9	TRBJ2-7	CASSFTLGEQYF	TGTGCCAGCAGCTTCACACTCGGGGAGCAGTACTTC
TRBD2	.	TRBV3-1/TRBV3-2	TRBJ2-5	CASSQVLAQETQYF	TGTGCCAGCAGCCAAGTACTAGCGCAAGAGACCCAGTACTTC
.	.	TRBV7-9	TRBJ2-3	CASSSAHRLTDTQYF	TGTGCCAGCAGCTCAGCCCACAGGTTGACAGATACGCAGTATTTT
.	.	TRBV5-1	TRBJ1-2	CASSPGQIHYTF	TGCGCCAGCTCTCCTGGGCAGATACACTACACCTTC
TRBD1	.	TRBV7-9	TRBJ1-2	CASSEDRNYGYTF	TGTGCCAGCAGCGAGGACAGGAACTATGGCTACACCTTC
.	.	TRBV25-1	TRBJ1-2	CATSRGGNYGYTF	TGTGCCACCAGCAGGGGCGGAAACTATGGCTACACCTTC
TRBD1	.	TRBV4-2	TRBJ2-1	CASSPQGADEQFF	TGTGCCAGCAGCCCCCAGGGGGCCGATGAGCAGTTCTTC
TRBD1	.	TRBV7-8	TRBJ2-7	CASSPGTGAYEQYF	TGTGCCAGCAGCCCAGGGACAGGGGCCTACGAGCAGTACTTC
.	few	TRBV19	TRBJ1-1	CASSIGETEAFF	TGTGCCAGTAGTATAGGGGAGACTGAAGCTTTCTTT
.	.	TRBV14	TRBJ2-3	CASSQRFSSTDTQYF	TGTGCCAGCAGCCAGAGATTTTCTAGCACAGATACGCAGTATTTT
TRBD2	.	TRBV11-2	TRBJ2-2	CASSLDGRGGGTGELFF	TGTGCCAGCAGCTTAGACGGCCGGGGGGGCGGCACCGGGGAGCTGTTTTTT
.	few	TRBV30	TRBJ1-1	CAWRGRAGTEAFF	TGTGCCTGGAGGGGCCGGGCGGGGACTGAAGCTTTCTTT
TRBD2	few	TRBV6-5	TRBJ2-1	CASTIETSGFNEQFF	TGTGCCAGCACGATAGAGACTAGCGGGTTCAATGAGCAGTTCTTC
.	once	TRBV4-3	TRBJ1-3	CASSQQKDQGGLRNTIYF	TGCGCCAGCAGCCAACAAAAGGATCAGGGAGGGTTGCGAAACACCATATATTTT
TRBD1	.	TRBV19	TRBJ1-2	CASSGAGGFSNYGYTF	TGTGCCAGTAGTGGCGCAGGGGGATTTTCTAACTATGGCTACACCTTC
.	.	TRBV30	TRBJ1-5	CAWSRRGGEPQHF	TGTGCCTGGAGCCGGAGGGGAGGGGAACCCCAGCATTTT
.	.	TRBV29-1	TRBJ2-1	CSAGGAIGEQFF	TGCAGCGCGGGCGGGGCTATTGGTGAGCAGTTCTTC
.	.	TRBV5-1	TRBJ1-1	CASSLASGGRTEAFF	TGCGCCAGCAGCTTGGCCAGCGGGGGAAGGACTGAAGCTTTCTTT
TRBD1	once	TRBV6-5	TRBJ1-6	CASSRQGRNSPLHF	TGTGCCAGCAGCCGACAGGGAAGAAATTCACCCCTCCACTTT
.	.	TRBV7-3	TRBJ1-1	CASSYSENTEAFF	TGTGCCAGCAGCTATTCAGAGAACACTGAAGCTTTCTTT
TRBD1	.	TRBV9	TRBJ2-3	CASSVQGATDTQYF	TGTGCCAGCAGCGTACAGGGGGCTACAGATACGCAGTATTTT
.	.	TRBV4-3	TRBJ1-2	CASSQERVGYGYTF	TGCGCCAGCAGCCAAGAACGGGTGGGCTATGGCTACACCTTC
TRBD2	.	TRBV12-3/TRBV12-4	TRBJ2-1	CASSPPGGMEQFF	TGTGCCAGCAGCCCTCCGGGAGGAATGGAGCAGTTCTTC
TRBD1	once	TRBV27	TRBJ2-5	CASSPLNRGFQETQYF	TGTGCCAGCAGTCCCCTTAACAGGGGGTTCCAAGAGACCCAGTACTTC
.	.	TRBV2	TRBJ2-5	CASSEEGGAGETQYF	TGTGCCAGCAGTGAAGAAGGGGGGGCGGGAGAGACCCAGTACTTC
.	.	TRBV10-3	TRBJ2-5	CAISESRGETQYF	TGTGCCATCAGTGAGTCTCGGGGGGAGACCCAGTACTTC
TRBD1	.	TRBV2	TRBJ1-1	CASGTGALTFF	TGTGCCAGCGGAACAGGGGCTTTGACTTTCTTT
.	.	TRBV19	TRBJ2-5	CASKGLQETQYF	TGTGCCAGTAAGGGACTCCAAGAGACCCAGTACTTC
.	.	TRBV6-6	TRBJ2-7	CASSADFPPYEQYF	TGTGCCAGCAGTGCCGACTTTCCTCCCTACGAGCAGTACTTC
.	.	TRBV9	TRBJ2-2	CASSVPGNTGELFF	TGTGCCAGCAGCGTACCAGGGAACACCGGGGAGCTGTTTTTT
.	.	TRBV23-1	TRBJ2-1	CASSLVLSTHKNEQFF	TGCGCCAGCAGTCTCGTACTTAGCACCCACAAGAATGAGCAGTTCTTC
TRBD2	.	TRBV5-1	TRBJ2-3	CASSLGLGLAGETQNTQYF	TGCGCCAGCAGCTTGGGACTTGGACTAGCGGGGGAAACACAAAATACGCAGTATTTT
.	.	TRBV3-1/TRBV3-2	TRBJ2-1	CASTGLSEGANYNEQFF	TGTGCCAGCACCGGATTATCGGAGGGGGCGAATTACAATGAGCAGTTCTTC
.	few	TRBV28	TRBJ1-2	CASSLRLYGYTF	TGTGCCAGCAGTCTACGACTCTATGGCTACACCTTC
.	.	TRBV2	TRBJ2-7	CASSERSGPYEQYF	TGTGCCAGCAGTGAAAGGTCTGGGCCCTACGAGCAGTACTTC
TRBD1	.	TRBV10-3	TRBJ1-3	CAISEAGTGPGNTIYF	TGTGCCATCAGTGAAGCCGGGACAGGCCCTGGAAACACCATATATTTT
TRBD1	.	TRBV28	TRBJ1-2	CASGPTGQSYGYTF	TGTGCCAGCGGACCGACGGGACAGTCCTATGGCTACACCTTC
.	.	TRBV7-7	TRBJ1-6	CASSLEGLPGASPLHF	TGTGCTAGCAGCTTAGAAGGTCTTCCTGGGGCTTCACCCCTCCACTTT
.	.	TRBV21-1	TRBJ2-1	CASSLLPWSVAGGGPPHNEQFF	TGTGCCAGCAGCCTCCTCCCCTGGTCGGTAGCGGGAGGAGGCCCCCCGCACAATGAGCAGTTCTTC
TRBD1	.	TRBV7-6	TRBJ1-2	CASSLGTGGGGYTF	TGTGCCAGCAGCTTAGGCACAGGGGGCGGTGGCTACACCTTC
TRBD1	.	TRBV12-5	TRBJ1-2	CASGLDRVNGYTF	TGTGCTAGTGGTCTGGACAGGGTTAATGGCTACACCTTC
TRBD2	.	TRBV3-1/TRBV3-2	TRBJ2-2	CASSLSGGRANTGELFF	TGTGCCAGCAGTCTTAGCGGGGGCCGCGCGAACACCGGGGAGCTGTTTTTT
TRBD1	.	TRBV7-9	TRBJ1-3	CASSSVPGTAGNTIYF	TGTGCCAGCAGCTCCGTTCCAGGGACAGCTGGAAACACCATATATTTT
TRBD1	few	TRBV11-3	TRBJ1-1	CASSLGQGTEAFF	TGTGCCAGCAGCTTAGGACAGGGGACTGAAGCTTTCTTT
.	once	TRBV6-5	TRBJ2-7	CASSQGKGNYEQYF	TGTGCCAGCAGTCAGGGGAAAGGGAACTACGAGCAGTACTTC
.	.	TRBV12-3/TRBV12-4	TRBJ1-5	CASSLGQLQPQHF	TGTGCCAGCAGTTTGGGGCAGCTTCAGCCCCAGCATTTT